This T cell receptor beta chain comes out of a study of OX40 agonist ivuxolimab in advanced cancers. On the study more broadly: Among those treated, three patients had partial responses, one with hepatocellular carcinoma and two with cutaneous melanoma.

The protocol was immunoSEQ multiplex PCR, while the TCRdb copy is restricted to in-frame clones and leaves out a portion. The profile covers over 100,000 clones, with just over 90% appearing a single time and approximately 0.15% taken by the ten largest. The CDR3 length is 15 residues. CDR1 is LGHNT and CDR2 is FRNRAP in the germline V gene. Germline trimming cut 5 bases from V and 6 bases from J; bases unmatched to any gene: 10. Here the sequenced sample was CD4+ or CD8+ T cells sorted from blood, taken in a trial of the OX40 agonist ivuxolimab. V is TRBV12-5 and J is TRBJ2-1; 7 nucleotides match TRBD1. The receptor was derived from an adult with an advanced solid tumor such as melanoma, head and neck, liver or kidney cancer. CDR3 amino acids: CASGVTGVSTNEQFF. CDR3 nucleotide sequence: TGTGCTAGTGGTGTCACAGGGGTAAGCACCAATGAGCAGTTCTTC.